The 21 T cell receptor beta chains listed next were all sequenced from one sample in a study of spatial heterogeneity in lung cancer. TCRdb ran MiXCR on the 5' RACE reads and lists one entry per CDR3 protein. Counted here are 5,500 to 8,000 distinct CDR3 sequences, 5.4% occurring once; the ten biggest clones make up 6.5% to 10%. Time point: sample taken at primary tumor resection. TCRs were sequenced from unsorted whole RNA of tumor, nontumor lung or PBMC. The starting material was normal lung tissue next to the tumor, obtained at surgery. Receptors were obtained from a female donor with early-stage non-small cell lung cancer.

In its sample, this clonotype ranks as medium-sized (0.01 to 0.1%). V usage is TRBV28 and J usage is TRBJ2-7; perhaps D is TRBD1 or TRBD2 (5 bases each). CDR1 and CDR2 (germline): MDHEN, SYDVKM. The CDR3 contains 11 residues. Between the trimmed V and J ends, which lost 8 bases and 2 bases, there was a span of 7 bases. The CDR3 reads CASGGAYEQYF. The CDR3 DNA reads as TGTGCCAGCGGGGGAGCCTACGAGCAGTACTTC.

This clonotype counts as medium-sized. V and J are TRBV5-1 and TRBJ1-1; no clear D gene. V was trimmed by 2 bases and J by 5 bases, leaving 4 bases between them. The CDR3 loop spans 11 amino acids. Germline CDR1 SGHRS, CDR2 YFSETQ. The CDR3, as DNA: TGCGCCAGCAGCTTCGGAACTGAAGCTTTCTTT. Translated: CASSFGTEAFF.

Within the sample, this clonotype is medium-sized. This chain uses TRBV7-8 with TRBJ2-1, with D possibly matching TRBD1 (6 bases). V lost 2 bases to trimming and J lost 3 bases, with 8 bases between them. Per the germline V gene, CDR1 is SGHVS and CDR2 is FQNEAQ. The CDR3 covers 14 residues. CDR3 in amino acids: CASSLLDSYNEQFF. DNA for the CDR3: TGTGCCAGCAGCTTACTGGACAGCTACAATGAGCAGTTCTTC.

In this sample, this clonotype is medium-sized (0.01 to 0.1%). This rearrangement joins TRBV24-1 to TRBJ2-1; 7 bases map to TRBD2. In germline, CDR1 is KGHDR, CDR2 SFDVKD. The CDR3 loop spans 15 amino acids. V lost 6 bases and J lost 1; bases outside the gene matches: 5. CDR3 sequence reads: CATSSSGESYNEQFF. The CDR3 nucleotides read TGTGCCACCAGTTCCAGCGGGGAATCCTACAATGAGCAGTTCTTC.

The rearrangement links TRBV10-2 to TRBJ2-7, with no clear D. The CDR3 is 12 residues long. V was clipped by 6 bases and J by 3 bases, with 9 bases between them. Per germline, CDR1 WSHSY and CDR2 SAAADI. The CDR3, as DNA: TGCGCCAGCAGGAGGATGGGCTACGAGCAGTACTTC. Encoded protein: CASRRMGYEQYF.

This clonotype is medium-sized by share. The chain links TRBV28 to TRBJ2-7, with TRBD1 matching over 7 bases. Germline CDR1 MDHEN, CDR2 SYDVKM. V shed 6 bases and J 3 bases; nucleotides not matched to a gene: 5. The CDR3 loop spans 13 amino acids. Here the CDR3 reads CASRTAGGYEQYF. CDR3 nucleotide sequence: TGTGCCAGCAGGACGGCAGGGGGCTACGAGCAGTACTTC. The variable domain in full, with the rest retrieved from reference TRBV28 and TRBJ2-7, is DVKVTQSSRYLVKRTGEKVFLECVQDMDHENMFWYRQDPGLGLRLIYFSYDVKMKEKGDIPEGYSVSREKKERFSLILESASTNQTSMYLCASRTAGGYEQYFGPGTRLTVT.

The rearrangement links TRBV2 to TRBJ2-1, with 7 positions matching TRBD1. Germline V CDR1 and CDR2: SNHLY, FYNNEI. Trimming cost V 7 bases and J 6 bases; bases outside gene matches: 12. This CDR3 is built from 15 residues. For the CDR3, the DNA is TGTGCCAGCACCCTGACAGGGATTTCCCTCAATGAGCAGTTCTTC. Its protein product is CASTLTGISLNEQFF.

This clonotype came up many times. The genes are TRBV7-9 and TRBJ2-1; the match to TRBD2 covers 10 bases. V was clipped by 5 bases and J by 9 bases; unmatched bases: 16. CDR3 length: 17 residues. In germline, CDR1 is SEHNR, CDR2 FQNEAQ (reference sequence). CDR3 nucleotide sequence: TGTGCCAGCAGCCCCCCCTCCGGGACTAGCGTTCCGGGTGAGCAGTTCTTC. Protein product: CASSPPSGTSVPGEQFF.

By frequency in the sample, this clonotype is medium-sized. The chain carries TRBV11-2 and TRBJ2-6, with TRBD1 matching 7 bases. The CDR3 covers 16 residues. Losses at the gene ends were 2 bases for V and 4 bases for J; bases not matched to a gene: 5. Germline CDR1 SGHAT, CDR2 FQNNGV. The CDR3 reads CASSLYTGVGANVLTF. Written as DNA, the CDR3 is TGTGCCAGCAGCTTATACACAGGGGTCGGGGCCAACGTCCTGACTTTC.

This clonotype was seen only a few times. This rearrangement joins TRBV6-5 to TRBJ2-5; the D gene is possibly TRBD1 (5 bases). The CDR3 runs to 15 residues. The ends were cut back, 6 bases at V and 2 bases at J, with 16 bases in the middle. Germline V gene sequence: CDR1 MNHEY, CDR2 SVGAGI. CDR3 residues: CASSTRAGWQETQYF. DNA of the CDR3: TGTGCCAGCAGCACTCGCGCAGGGTGGCAAGAGACCCAGTACTTC.

This clonotype was picked up many times. The chain is built from TRBV29-1 and TRBJ1-2; no clear D. Germline CDR1 is SQVTM and CDR2 is ANQGSEA. This CDR3 region has 11 residues. Trimming took off 0 bases at V and 8 bases at J, with 7 bases between the two ends. The CDR3 is CSVEDLRGYTF. CDR3 DNA: TGCAGCGTTGAAGATCTCCGGGGCTACACCTTC.

By share of the sample, this clonotype is medium-sized. V and J are TRBV9 and TRBJ2-7; no firm D call. Trimming left V 4 bases short and J 0 bases short, with 11 bases between. The CDR3 covers 14 residues. Germline V lookup: CDR1 SGDLS, CDR2 YYNGEE. CDR3 residues: CASSSRPVSYEQYF. CDR3 DNA sequence: TGTGCCAGCAGCTCCCGGCCTGTCTCCTACGAGCAGTACTTC.

By sample fraction, this clonotype is medium-sized (0.01 to 0.1%). The chain combines TRBV12-5 with TRBJ1-5, with 11 bases fitting TRBD1. This CDR3 spans 14 amino acids. V trimming: 4 bases; J trimming: 6 bases; junction bases outside the gene matches: 2. CDR1 is LGHNT and CDR2 is FRNRAP in the germline V gene. CDR3 amino acids: CASGSGQGGQPQHF. The CDR3 DNA is TGTGCTAGTGGTTCGGGACAGGGGGGTCAGCCCCAGCATTTT.

In this sample, this clonotype turned up many times. The chain combines TRBV5-6 with TRBJ2-1; possibly TRBD1 or TRBD2 for D (8 bases each). V was shortened by 4 bases and J by 5 bases, with 22 bases between the two germline ends. Germline-derived CDR1 and CDR2 are SGHDT and YYEEEE. The CDR3 covers 17 residues. CDR3 nucleotides: TGTGCCAGCAGCAAGACAGGGGTGCGGGAGGACGACAATGAGCAGTTCTTC. Its protein is CASSKTGVREDDNEQFF.

Relative to its sample, this clonotype is medium-sized. This chain joins TRBV7-9 and TRBJ1-5, with D possibly being TRBD1 (6 bases). Germline CDR1 and CDR2: SEHNR and FQNEAQ (reference sequence). The CDR3 is 13 amino acids. V lost 6 bases to trimming and J lost 6 bases, with 12 bases between them. DNA of the CDR3: TGTGCCAGCAGTCAGGAGGGGGTTCAGCCCCAGCATTTT. This codes for CASSQEGVQPQHF.

The chain carries TRBV14 and TRBJ2-5, with TRBD1 as a possible D gene (5 bases). Deletions cut 4 bases from V and 2 bases from J, with 11 bases between. This CDR3 has 14 residues. CDR1 and CDR2 (germline): SGHDN, FVKESK. CDR3 in DNA: TGTGCCAGCAGCCTCAGACAGATACAAGAGACCCAGTACTTC. Protein: CASSLRQIQETQYF. The whole variable domain, filled in from reference TRBV14 and TRBJ2-5, reads EAGVTQFPSHSVIEKGQTVTLRCDPISGHDNLYWYRRVMGKEIKFLLHFVKESKQDESGMPNNRFLAERTGGTYSTLKVQPAELEDSGVYFCASSLRQIQETQYFGPGTRLLVL.

This clonotype is categorized as medium-sized. This chain links TRBV10-3 with TRBJ2-7; no clear D gene. The CDR3 length is 13 residues. Germline-derived CDR1 and CDR2 are ENHRY and SYGVKD. Trimming cost V 4 bases and J 5 bases, with 12 bases left between them. Here the CDR3 DNA reads TGTGCCATCAGTGTAGGGTCCCAAAACGAGCAGTACTTC. It specifies CAISVGSQNEQYF.

This clonotype is labeled medium-sized. The gene calls are TRBV28 and TRBJ2-1; D possibly uses TRBD1 or TRBD2 (5 bases each). This CDR3 has 13 residues. Germline V CDR1 and CDR2: MDHEN, SYDVKM. V was trimmed by 2 bases and J by 6 bases, leaving 8 bases between them. CDR3 amino acids: CASSLGTPNEQFF. The CDR3, as DNA: TGTGCCAGCAGTTTAGGGACCCCCAATGAGCAGTTCTTC.

V usage is TRBV6-5 and J usage is TRBJ2-2; 9 bases agree with TRBD1. V dropped 4 bases and J dropped 3; count of bases not matched to a gene: 0. CDR1 is MNHEY and CDR2 is SVGAGI in the germline V gene. This CDR3 has 14 residues. The CDR3 region is CASSWDRDTGELFF. CDR3 sequence (DNA): TGTGCCAGCAGTTGGGACAGGGACACCGGGGAGCTGTTTTTT.

This clonotype was detected many times. V gene TRBV5-1 combines with J gene TRBJ2-1, with TRBD1 identical over 9 bases. V was pared by 4 bases and J by 5 bases, with 7 bases of the junction left unmatched. The CDR3 contains 15 residues. CDR1 and CDR2 (germline): SGHRS, YFSETQ. CDR3 amino acids: CASSRQGVENNEQFF. The CDR3 bases are TGCGCCAGCAGCCGACAGGGGGTTGAGAACAATGAGCAGTTCTTC.

This clonotype was seen ten or more times. This sequence joins TRBV12-3 or TRBV12-4 and TRBJ2-3, with TRBD2 matching over 8 bases. V lost 3 bases and J lost 4; bases outside the gene matches: 3. This CDR3 has 14 amino acids. In DNA, the CDR3 is TGTGCCAGCAGTTTTGCGGGAGGATCAGATACGCAGTATTTT. This translates into CASSFAGGSDTQYF.